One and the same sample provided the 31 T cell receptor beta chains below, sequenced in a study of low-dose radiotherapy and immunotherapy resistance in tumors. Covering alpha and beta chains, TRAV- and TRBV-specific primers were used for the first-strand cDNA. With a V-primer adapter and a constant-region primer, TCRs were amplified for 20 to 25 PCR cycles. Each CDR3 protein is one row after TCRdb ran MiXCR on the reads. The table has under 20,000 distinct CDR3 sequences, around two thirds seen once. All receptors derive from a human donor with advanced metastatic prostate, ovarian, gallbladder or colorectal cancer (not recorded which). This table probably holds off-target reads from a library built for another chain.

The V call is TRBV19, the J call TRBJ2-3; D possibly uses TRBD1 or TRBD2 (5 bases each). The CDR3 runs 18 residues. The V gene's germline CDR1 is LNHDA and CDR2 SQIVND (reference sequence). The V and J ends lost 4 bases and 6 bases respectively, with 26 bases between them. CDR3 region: CASSTFEGPRTQLDTQYF. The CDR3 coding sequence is TGTGCCAGTAGTACCTTCGAGGGCCCTAGGACACAGTTGGATACGCAGTATTTT.

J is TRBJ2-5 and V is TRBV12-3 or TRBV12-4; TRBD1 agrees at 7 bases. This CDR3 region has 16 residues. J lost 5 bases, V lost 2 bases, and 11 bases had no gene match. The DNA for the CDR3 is TGTGCCAGCAGTTTAACCGGGCAGGGGGTGAGGGAGACCCAGTACTTC. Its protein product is CASSLTGQGVRETQYF.

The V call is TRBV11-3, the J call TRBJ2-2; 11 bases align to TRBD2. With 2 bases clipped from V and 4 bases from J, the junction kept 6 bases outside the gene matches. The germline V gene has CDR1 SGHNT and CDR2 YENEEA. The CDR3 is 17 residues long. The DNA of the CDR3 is TGTGCCAGCAGCTTACCCGGGGGGACTAGCGGCACCGGGGAGCTGTTTTTT. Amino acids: CASSLPGGTSGTGELFF.

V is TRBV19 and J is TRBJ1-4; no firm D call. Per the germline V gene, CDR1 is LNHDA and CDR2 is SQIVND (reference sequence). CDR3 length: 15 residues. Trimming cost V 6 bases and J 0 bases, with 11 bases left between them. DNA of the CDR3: TGTGCCAGTAGATTTACCACTGCAACTAATGAAAAACTGTTTTTT. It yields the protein CASRFTTATNEKLFF.

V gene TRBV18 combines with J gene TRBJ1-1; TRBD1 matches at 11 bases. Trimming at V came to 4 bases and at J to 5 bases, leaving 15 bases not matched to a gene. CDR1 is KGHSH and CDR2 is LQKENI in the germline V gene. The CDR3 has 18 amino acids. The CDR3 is CASSRTGTGGLTGTEAFF. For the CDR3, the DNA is TGTGCCAGCTCACGAACCGGGACAGGGGGTTTAACTGGGACTGAAGCTTTCTTT.

CDR3 region: CASSSGSDTGELFF. The CDR3 DNA follows: TGTGCCAGCAGCTCTGGCTCGGACACCGGGGAGCTGTTTTTT. The chain links TRBV6-2 or TRBV6-3 to TRBJ2-2; unclear D gene. Germline V gene data show CDR1 as MNHEY and CDR2 as SVGEGT. Trimming pared 6 bases from V and 3 bases from J, leaving 11 bases between. This CDR3 region has 14 residues.

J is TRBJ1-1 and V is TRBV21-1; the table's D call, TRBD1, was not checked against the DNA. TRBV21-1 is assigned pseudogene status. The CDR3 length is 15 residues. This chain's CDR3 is CASSKARTPNTEAFF. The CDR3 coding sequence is TGTGCCAGCAGCAAAGCTCGGACACCGAACACTGAAGCTTTCTTT.

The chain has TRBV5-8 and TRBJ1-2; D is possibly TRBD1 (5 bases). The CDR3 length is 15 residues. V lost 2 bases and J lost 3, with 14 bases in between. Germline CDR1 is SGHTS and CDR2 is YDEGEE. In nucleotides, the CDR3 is TGTGCCAGCAGCTTAGCGGTGACAGCAGACTATGGCTACACCTTC. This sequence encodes CASSLAVTADYGYTF.

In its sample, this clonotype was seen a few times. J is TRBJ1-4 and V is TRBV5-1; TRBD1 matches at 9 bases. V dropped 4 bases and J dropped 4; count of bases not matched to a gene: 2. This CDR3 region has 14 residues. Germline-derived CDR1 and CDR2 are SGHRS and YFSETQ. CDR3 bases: TGCGCCAGCAGCACAGGGGGCTATAATGAAAAACTGTTTTTT. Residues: CASSTGGYNEKLFF.

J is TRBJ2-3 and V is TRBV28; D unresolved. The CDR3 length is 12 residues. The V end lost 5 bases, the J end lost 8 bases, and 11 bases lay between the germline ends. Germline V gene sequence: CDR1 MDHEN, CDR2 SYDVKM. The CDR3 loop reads CASSAPPGTQYF. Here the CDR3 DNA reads TGTGCCAGCAGTGCCCCCCCGGGTACGCAGTATTTT.

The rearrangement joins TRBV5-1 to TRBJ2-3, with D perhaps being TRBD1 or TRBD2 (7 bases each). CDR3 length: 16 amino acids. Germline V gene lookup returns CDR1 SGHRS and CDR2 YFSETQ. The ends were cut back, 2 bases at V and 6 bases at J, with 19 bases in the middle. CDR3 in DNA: TGCGCCAGCAGCTTTGGACAGGCTACCGGGGGGGATACGCAGTATTTT. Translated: CASSFGQATGGDTQYF. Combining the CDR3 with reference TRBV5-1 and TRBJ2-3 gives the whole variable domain KAGVTQTPRYLIKTRGQQVTLSCSPISGHRSVSWYQQTPGQGLQFLFEYFSETQRNKGNFPGRFSGRQFSNSRSEMNVSTLELGDSALYLCASSFGQATGGDTQYFGPGTRLTVL.

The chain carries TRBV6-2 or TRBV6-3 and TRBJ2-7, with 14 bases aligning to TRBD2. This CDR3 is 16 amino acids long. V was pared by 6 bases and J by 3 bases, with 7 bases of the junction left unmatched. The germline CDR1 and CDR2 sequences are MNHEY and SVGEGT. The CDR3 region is CASSLGLAGDYYEQYF. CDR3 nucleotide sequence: TGTGCCAGCAGCTTGGGACTAGCGGGGGACTACTACGAGCAGTACTTC.

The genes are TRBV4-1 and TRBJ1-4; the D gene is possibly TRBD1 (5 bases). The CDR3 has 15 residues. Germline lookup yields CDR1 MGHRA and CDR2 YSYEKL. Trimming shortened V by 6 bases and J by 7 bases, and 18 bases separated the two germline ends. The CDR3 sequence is CASRPAGGEGEKLFF. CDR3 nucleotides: TGCGCCAGCAGACCAGCCGGGGGAGAGGGTGAAAAACTGTTTTTT.

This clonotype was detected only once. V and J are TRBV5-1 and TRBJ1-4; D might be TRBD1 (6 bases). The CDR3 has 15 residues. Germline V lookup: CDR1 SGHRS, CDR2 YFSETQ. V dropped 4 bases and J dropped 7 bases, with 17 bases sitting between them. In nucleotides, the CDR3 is TGCGCCAGCAGCCCGGCAGGGGTTACGATTGAAAAACTGTTTTTT. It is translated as CASSPAGVTIEKLFF. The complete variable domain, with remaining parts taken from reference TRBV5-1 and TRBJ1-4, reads KAGVTQTPRYLIKTRGQQVTLSCSPISGHRSVSWYQQTPGQGLQFLFEYFSETQRNKGNFPGRFSGRQFSNSRSEMNVSTLELGDSALYLCASSPAGVTIEKLFFGSGTQLSVL.

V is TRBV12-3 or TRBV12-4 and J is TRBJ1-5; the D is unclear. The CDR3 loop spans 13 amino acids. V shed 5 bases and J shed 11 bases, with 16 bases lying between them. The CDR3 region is CASSLEMGSAQHF. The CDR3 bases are TGTGCCAGCAGTCTTGAGATGGGGTCGGCCCAGCATTTT.

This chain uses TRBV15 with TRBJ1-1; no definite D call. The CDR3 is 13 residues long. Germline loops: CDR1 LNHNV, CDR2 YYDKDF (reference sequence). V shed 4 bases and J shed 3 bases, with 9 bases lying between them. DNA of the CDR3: TGTGCCACCAGCATGGACCGGGACACTGAAGCTTTCTTT. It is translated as CATSMDRDTEAFF. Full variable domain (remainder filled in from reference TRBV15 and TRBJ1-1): DAMVIQNPRYQVTQFGKPVTLSCSQTLNHNVMYWYQQKSSQAPKLLFHYYDKDFNNEADTPDNFQSRRPNTSFCFLDIRSPGLGDTAMYLCATSMDRDTEAFFGQGTRLTVV.

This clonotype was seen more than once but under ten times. The CDR3 region has the DNA TGTGCCAGCAGCCAAGATATATCCTGGGGTTTCACTGAAGCTTTCTTT. Translation: CASSQDISWGFTEAFF. This chain links TRBV14 with TRBJ1-1; no reliable D call. The germline gives CDR1 SGHDN, CDR2 FVKESK. V lost 0 bases, J lost 4 bases, and 15 bases lay in between. CDR3 length equals 16 residues. The variable domain in full, with the rest retrieved from reference TRBV14 and TRBJ1-1, is EAGVTQFPSHSVIEKGQTVTLRCDPISGHDNLYWYRRVMGKEIKFLLHFVKESKQDESGMPNNRFLAERTGGTYSTLKVQPAELEDSGVYFCASSQDISWGFTEAFFGQGTRLTVV.

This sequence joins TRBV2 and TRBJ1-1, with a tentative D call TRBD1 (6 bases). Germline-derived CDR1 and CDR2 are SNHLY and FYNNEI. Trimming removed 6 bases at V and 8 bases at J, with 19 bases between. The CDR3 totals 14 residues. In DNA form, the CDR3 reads TGTGCCAGCAGAGCCACAGGGATGACCCCCGAAGCTTTCTTT. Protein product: CASRATGMTPEAFF.

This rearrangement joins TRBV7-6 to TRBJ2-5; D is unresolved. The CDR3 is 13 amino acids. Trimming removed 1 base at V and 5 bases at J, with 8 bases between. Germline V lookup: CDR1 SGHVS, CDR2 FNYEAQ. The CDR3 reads CASSLGERETQYF. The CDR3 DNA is TGTGCCAGCAGCTTAGGTGAAAGGGAGACCCAGTACTTC.

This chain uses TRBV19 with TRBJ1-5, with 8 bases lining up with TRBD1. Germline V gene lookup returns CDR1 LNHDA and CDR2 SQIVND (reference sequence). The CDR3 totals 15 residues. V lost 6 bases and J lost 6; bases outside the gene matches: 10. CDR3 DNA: TGTGCCAGTAGATGGGGACAGGCTGGGGTTCAGCCCCAGCATTTT. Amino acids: CASRWGQAGVQPQHF.

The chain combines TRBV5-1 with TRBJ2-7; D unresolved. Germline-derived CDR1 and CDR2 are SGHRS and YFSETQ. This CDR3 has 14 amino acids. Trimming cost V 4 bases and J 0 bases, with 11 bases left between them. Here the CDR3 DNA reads TGCGCCAGCAGCCCGAACCTGAGCTCCTACGAGCAGTACTTC. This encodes CASSPNLSSYEQYF.

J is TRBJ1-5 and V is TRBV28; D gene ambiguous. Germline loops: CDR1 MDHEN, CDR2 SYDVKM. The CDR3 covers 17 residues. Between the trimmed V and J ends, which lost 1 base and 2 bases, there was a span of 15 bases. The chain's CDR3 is CASSLYRSGRGNQPQHF. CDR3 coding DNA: TGTGCCAGCAGTTTATATCGGTCCGGACGGGGCAATCAGCCCCAGCATTTT.

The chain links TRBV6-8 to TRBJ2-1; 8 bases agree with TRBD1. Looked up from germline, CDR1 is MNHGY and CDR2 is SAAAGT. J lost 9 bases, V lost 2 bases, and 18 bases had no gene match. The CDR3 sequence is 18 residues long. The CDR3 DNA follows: TGTGCCAGCAGTTACAACCGCGGGGTGCAGGGGGCTGACGCTGAGCAGTTCTTC. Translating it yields CASSYNRGVQGADAEQFF.

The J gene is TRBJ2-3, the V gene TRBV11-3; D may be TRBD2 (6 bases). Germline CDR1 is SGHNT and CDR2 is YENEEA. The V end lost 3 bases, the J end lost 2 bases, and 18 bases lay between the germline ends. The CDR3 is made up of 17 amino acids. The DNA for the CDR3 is TGTGCCAGCAGCTTCGGATTTGCGGGACCCTTCACAGATACGCAGTATTTT. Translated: CASSFGFAGPFTDTQYF.

The CDR3 reads CASSSIGTDTEAFF. The CDR3 nucleotides read TGTGCCAGCAGTTCCATCGGGACAGACACTGAAGCTTTCTTT. V is TRBV2 and J is TRBJ1-1; 7 positions agree with TRBD1. Germline values: CDR1 SNHLY, CDR2 FYNNEI. This CDR3 contains 14 residues. J gave up 3 bases and V 5 bases, and 6 bases lay outside the gene matches.

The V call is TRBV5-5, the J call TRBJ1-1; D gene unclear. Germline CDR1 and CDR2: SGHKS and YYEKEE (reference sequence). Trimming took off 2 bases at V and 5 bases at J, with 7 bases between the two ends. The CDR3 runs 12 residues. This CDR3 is CASSFDRTEAFF. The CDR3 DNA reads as TGTGCCAGCAGCTTCGATCGAACTGAAGCTTTCTTT.

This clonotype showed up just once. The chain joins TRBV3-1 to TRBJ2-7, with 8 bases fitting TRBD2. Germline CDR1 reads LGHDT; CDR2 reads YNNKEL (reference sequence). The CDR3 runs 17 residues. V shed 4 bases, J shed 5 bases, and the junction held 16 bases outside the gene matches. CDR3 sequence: CASSRRILRGGSDEQYF. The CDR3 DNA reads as TGTGCCAGCAGCCGTCGTATCTTGCGCGGGGGGTCCGACGAGCAGTACTTC.

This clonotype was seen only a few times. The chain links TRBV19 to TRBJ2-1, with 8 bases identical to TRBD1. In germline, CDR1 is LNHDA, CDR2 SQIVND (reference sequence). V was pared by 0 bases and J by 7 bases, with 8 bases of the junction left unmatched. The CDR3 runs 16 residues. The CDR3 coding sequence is TGTGCCAGTAGTATAGATGGACAGGGTAAGAAGAATGAGCAGTTCTTC. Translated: CASSIDGQGKKNEQFF.

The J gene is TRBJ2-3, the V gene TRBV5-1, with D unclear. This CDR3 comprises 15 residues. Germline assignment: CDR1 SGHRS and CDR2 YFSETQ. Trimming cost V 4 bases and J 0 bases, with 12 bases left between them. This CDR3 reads CASSPLVGSTDTQYF. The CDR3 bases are TGCGCCAGCAGCCCCTTGGTCGGAAGCACAGATACGCAGTATTTT.

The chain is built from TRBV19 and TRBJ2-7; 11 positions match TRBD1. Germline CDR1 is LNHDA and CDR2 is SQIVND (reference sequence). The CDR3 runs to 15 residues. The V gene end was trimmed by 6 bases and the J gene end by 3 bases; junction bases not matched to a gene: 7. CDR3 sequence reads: CASSPGTGGYYEQYF. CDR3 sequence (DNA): TGTGCCAGTAGCCCCGGGACAGGGGGATACTACGAGCAGTACTTC.

In DNA, the CDR3 is TGTGCCAGCAGCGGAAGCTACGAGCAGTACTTC. Protein sequence: CASSGSYEQYF. The chain employs TRBV7-2 and TRBJ2-7; D is uncertain. The V gene's germline CDR1 is SGHTA and CDR2 FQGNSA. The CDR3 runs 11 residues. With 5 bases removed from V and 3 bases from J, the gap between germline ends came to 5 bases. The complete variable domain, with remaining parts taken from reference TRBV7-2 and TRBJ2-7, reads GAGVSQSPSNKVTEKGKDVELRCDPISGHTALYWYRQSLGQGLEFLIYFQGNSAPDKSGLPSDRFSAERTGGSVSTLTIQRTQQEDSAVYLCASSGSYEQYFGPGTRLTVT.